The rows below give T cell receptor beta chains drawn from one sample of a study of blood T cells in healthy people across ages. MiXCR was run by TCRdb on the 5' RACE reads, yielding one entry per CDR3 protein. The table records some 730,000 distinct CDR3 sequences, approximately 21% of them present only once. Sequenced material: blood. The receptors here all came from a man between 65 and 85 years old in good health. CDR3s leave out the opening cysteine and the closing phenylalanine or tryptophan.

CDR3 length,V gene,J gene,CDR3 protein
11,TRBV5-1,TRBJ2-3,ASSYLTPDTQY
12,TRBV3-1,TRBJ2-3,ASSQQGAGDTQY
14,TRBV24-1,TRBJ2-3,ATSDLQGGLADTQY
13,TRBV10-3,TRBJ2-3,AAGLAGVRTDTQY
13,TRBV7-9,TRBJ1-6,ASSLGQGVSSPLH
8,TRBV27,TRBJ2-7,ASPSYEQY
11,TRBV25-1,TRBJ2-5,ASTAGTKETQY
13,TRBV5-1,TRBJ1-5,ASSITGTGDQPQH
13,TRBV27,TRBJ2-7,ASSDHRDYSYEQY
14,TRBV3-1,TRBJ2-2,ASSQSGTRGTGELF
16,TRBV6-2/TRBV6-3,-,ASRSGLAGGLLLHEQF
13,TRBV20-1,TRBJ2-7,SAHTGTGKSYEQY
11,TRBV5-1,TRBJ2-5,ASSFGVQETQY
15,TRBV19,TRBJ2-4,ASSIDLRTGRMNIQY
11,TRBV6-1,TRBJ2-7,ASSREGSYEQY
13,TRBV5-1,TRBJ2-5,ASSLRQDFQETQY
13,TRBV12-3/TRBV12-4,TRBJ2-3,ASSPGGREADTQY
12,TRBV20-1,TRBJ1-5,SARSGNSNQPQH
13,TRBV5-1,TRBJ2-5,ASSSKTSGEETQY
13,TRBV7-6,TRBJ1-3,ASSESRNSGNTIY
12,TRBV12-3/TRBV12-4,TRBJ2-3,ASCRTVSTDTQY
15,TRBV7-2,TRBJ2-3,ASSVEGTSGGMYTQY
14,TRBV12-3/TRBV12-4,TRBJ2-7,ASSLWGRGDSYEQY
13,TRBV7-2,TRBJ1-1,ASSAQAGVDTEAF
12,TRBV2,-,ASNLGTVGNEQF
13,TRBV7-9,-,ASSTGQGDYNKQF
13,TRBV28,TRBJ1-2,ASSLVGILTYGYT
12,TRBV30,TRBJ2-3,AWTGTSLVDTQY
16,TRBV15,TRBJ2-1,ATSRVPLGRVSYNEQF
13,TRBV20-1,TRBJ2-3,SATIAGGPIDTQY
12,TRBV6-6,TRBJ2-7,ASSTRQGPYEQY
10,TRBV14,-,AGSRTRETQY
17,TRBV20-1,TRBJ2-1,SATQPGTSGRAAYNEQF
11,TRBV7-9,TRBJ1-4,ASSLLGTEKLF
14,TRBV6-6,TRBJ2-2,ASSSNSYRGTGELF
8,TRBV20-1,TRBJ1-1,SARKYEAF
14,TRBV12-3/TRBV12-4,TRBJ2-4,ASTTSPGAAKNIQY